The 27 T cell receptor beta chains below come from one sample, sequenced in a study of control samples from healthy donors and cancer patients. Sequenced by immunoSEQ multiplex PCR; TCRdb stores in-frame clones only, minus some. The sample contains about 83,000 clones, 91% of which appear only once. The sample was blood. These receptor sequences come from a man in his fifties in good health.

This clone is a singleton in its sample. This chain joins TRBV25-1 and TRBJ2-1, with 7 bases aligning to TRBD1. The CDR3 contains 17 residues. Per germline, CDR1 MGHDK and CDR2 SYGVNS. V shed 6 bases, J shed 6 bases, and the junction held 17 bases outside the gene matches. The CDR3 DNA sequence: TGTGCCAGCAGACCCGTGACAGGGATGGCTTTGAGCAATGAGCAGTTCTTC. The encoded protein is CASRPVTGMALSNEQFF.

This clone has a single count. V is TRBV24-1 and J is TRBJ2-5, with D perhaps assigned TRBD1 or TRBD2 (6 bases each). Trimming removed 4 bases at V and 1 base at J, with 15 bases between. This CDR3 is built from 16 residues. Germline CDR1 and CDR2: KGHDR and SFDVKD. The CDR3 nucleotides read TGTGCCACCAGTGACCCCTCGGGGGCAGTCCAAGAGACCCAGTACTTC. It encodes CATSDPSGAVQETQYF.

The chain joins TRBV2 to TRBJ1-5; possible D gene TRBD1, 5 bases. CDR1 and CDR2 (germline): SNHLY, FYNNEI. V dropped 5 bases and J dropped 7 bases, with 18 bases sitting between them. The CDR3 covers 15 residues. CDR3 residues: CASSPGSSGGQPQHF. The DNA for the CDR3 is TGTGCCAGCAGTCCCGGGAGCTCGGGGGGGCAGCCCCAGCATTTT.

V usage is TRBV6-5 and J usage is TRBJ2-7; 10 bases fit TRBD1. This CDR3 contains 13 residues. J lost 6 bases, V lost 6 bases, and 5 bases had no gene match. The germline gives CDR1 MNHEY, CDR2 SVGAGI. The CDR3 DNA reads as TGTGCCAGCAGCCGGGACAGGGGCCTCGAGCAGTACTTC. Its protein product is CASSRDRGLEQYF.

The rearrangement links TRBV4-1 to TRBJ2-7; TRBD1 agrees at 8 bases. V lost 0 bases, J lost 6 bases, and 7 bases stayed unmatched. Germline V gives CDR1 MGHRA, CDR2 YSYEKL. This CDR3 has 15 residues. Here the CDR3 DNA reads TGCGCCAGCAGCCAAGAGGACAGGGATCTCTCCGAGCAGTACTTC. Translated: CASSQEDRDLSEQYF.

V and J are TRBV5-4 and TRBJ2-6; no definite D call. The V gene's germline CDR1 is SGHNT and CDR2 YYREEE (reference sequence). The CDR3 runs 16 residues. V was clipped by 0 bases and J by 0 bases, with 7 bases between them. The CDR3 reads CASSLGRHSGANVLTF. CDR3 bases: TGTGCCAGCAGCTTGGGACGGCACTCTGGGGCCAACGTCCTGACTTTC.

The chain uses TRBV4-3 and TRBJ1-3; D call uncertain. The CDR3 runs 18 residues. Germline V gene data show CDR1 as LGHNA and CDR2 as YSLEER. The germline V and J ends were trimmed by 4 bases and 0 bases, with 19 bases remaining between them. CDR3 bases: TGCGCCAGCAGCCCGACCCTGGGGAGGCCCCACTCTGGAAACACCATATATTTT. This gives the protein CASSPTLGRPHSGNTIYF.

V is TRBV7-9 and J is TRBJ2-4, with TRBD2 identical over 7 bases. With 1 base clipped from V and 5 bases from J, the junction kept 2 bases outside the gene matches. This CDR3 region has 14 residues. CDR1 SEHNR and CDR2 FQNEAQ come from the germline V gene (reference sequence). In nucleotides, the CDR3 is TGTGCCAGCAGCTTAGGGGACTATCAAAACATTCAGTACTTC. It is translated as CASSLGDYQNIQYF.

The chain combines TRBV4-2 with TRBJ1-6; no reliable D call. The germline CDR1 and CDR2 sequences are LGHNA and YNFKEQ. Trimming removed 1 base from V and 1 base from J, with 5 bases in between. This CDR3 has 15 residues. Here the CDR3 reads CASSQVSSYNSPLHF. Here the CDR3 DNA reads TGTGCCAGCAGCCAAGTTTCGTCCTATAATTCACCCCTCCACTTT.

CDR3 DNA: TGTGCCAGCAGCTTAGTTGGGGGGGACGCGCAGACCCAGTACTTC. Translating gives CASSLVGGDAQTQYF. This chain connects TRBV7-2 to TRBJ2-5; the match to TRBD2 covers 7 bases. J lost 6 bases, V lost 1 base, and 8 bases had no gene match. The CDR3 has 15 residues. Germline V gene sequence: CDR1 SGHTA, CDR2 FQGNSA.

The CDR3 sequence: CATSDLREGFSTDTQYF. DNA for the CDR3: TGTGCCACCAGTGATTTGAGGGAGGGTTTCAGCACAGATACGCAGTATTTT. The rearrangement joins TRBV24-1 to TRBJ2-3, with 7 nucleotides matching TRBD2. Germline loops: CDR1 KGHDR, CDR2 SFDVKD. The trim removed 0 bases at V and 0 bases at J, leaving 5 bases unmatched. The length of the CDR3 is 17 residues.

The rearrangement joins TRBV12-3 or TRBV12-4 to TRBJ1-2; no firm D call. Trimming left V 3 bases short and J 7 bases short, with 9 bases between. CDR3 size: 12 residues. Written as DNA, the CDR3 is TGTGCCAGCAGTTTCGCGAGGGTTGGCTACACCTTC. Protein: CASSFARVGYTF.

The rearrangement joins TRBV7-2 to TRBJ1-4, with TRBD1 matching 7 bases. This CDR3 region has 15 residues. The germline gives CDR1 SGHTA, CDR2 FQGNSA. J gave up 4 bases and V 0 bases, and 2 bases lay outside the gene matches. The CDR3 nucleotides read TGTGCCAGCAGCTTAGCGGGACAGAGTAATGAAAAACTGTTTTTT. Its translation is CASSLAGQSNEKLFF.

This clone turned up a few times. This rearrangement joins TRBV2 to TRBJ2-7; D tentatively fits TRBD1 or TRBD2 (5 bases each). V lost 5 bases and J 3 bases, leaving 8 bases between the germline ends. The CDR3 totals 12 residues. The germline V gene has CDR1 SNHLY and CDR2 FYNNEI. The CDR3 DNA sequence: TGTGCCAGCAGTCGGGACGGCTACGAGCAGTACTTC. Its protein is CASSRDGYEQYF.

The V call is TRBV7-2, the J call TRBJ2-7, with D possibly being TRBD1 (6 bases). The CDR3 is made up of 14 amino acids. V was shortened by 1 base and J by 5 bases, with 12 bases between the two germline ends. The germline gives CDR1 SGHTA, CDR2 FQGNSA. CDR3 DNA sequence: TGTGCCAGCAGCTTAGTCCCTGGACAGCACGAGCAGTACTTC. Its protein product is CASSLVPGQHEQYF.

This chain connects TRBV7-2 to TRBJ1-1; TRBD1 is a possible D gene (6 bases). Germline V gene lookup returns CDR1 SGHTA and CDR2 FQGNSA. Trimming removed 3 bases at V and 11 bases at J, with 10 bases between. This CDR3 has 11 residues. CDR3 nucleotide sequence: TGTGCCAGCAGCTTTCAGGGGACGGCTTTCTTT. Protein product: CASSFQGTAFF.

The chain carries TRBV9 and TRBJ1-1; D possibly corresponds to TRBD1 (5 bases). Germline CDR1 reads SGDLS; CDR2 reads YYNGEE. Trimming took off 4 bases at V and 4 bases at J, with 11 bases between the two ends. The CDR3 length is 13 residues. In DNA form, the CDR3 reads TGTGCCAGCAGCCCCGGGACGTCCACTGAAGCTTTCTTT. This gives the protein CASSPGTSTEAFF.

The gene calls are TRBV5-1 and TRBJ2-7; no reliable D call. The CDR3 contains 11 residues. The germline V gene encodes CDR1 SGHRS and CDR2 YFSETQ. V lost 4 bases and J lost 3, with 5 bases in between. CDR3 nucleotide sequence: TGCGCCAGCAGCCTGGACTACGAGCAGTACTTC. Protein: CASSLDYEQYF.

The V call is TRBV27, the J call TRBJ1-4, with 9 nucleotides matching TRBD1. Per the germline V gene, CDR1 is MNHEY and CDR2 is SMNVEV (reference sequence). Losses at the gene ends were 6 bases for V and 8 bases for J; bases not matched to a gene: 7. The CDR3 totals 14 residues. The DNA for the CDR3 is TGTGCCAGCAGGTCCGGGACAGGGATCGAAAAACTGTTTTTT. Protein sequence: CASRSGTGIEKLFF.

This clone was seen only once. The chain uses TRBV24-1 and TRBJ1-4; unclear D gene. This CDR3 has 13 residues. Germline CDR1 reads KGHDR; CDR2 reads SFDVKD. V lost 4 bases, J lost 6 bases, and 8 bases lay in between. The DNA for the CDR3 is TGTGCCACCAGTGACCCTAACGATGAAAAACTGTTTTTT. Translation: CATSDPNDEKLFF.

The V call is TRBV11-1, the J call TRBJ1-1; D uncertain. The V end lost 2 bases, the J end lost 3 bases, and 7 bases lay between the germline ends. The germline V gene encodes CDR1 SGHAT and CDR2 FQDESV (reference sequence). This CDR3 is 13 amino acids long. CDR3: CASSLFGDTEAFF. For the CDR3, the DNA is TGTGCCAGCAGCTTATTCGGGGACACTGAAGCTTTCTTT. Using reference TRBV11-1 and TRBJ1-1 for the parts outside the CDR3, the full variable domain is EAEVAQSPRYKITEKSQAVAFWCDPISGHATLYWYRQILGQGPELLVQFQDESVVDDSQLPKDRFSAERLKGVDSTLKIQPAELGDSAMYLCASSLFGDTEAFFGQGTRLTVV.

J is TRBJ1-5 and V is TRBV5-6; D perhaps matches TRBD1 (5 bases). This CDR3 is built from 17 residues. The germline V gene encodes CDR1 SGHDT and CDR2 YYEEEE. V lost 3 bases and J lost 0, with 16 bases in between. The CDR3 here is CASSSNGGAFSNQPQHF. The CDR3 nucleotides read TGTGCCAGCAGCTCGAACGGAGGGGCTTTTAGCAATCAGCCCCAGCATTTT.

The CDR3 is CASKRDLQGNANTGELFF. DNA for the CDR3: TGTGCCAGTAAGAGGGATTTACAGGGGAACGCGAACACCGGGGAGCTGTTTTTT. This chain joins TRBV19 and TRBJ2-2, with 7 bases aligning to TRBD1. With 7 bases clipped from V and 0 bases from J, the junction kept 14 bases outside the gene matches. The germline gives CDR1 LNHDA, CDR2 SQIVND (reference sequence). The CDR3 is 18 amino acids.

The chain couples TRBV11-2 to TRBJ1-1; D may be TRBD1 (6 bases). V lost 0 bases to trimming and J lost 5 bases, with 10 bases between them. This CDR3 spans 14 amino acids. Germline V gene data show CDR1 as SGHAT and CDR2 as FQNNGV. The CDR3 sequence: CASSLERGGTEAFF. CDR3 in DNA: TGTGCCAGCAGCTTAGAGAGGGGGGGGACTGAAGCTTTCTTT.

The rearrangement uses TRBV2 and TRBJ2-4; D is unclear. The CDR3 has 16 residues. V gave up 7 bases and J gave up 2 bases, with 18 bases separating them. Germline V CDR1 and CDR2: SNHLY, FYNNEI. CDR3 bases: TGTGCCAGCAATACAAAATCGGGCCCCCCCAAAAACATTCAGTACTTC. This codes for CASNTKSGPPKNIQYF.

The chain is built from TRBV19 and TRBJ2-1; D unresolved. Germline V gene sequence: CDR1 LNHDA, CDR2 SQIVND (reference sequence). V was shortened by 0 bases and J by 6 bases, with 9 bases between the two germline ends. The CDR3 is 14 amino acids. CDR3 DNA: TGTGCCAGTAGTATAGATCTGACGGCCAATGAGCAGTTCTTC. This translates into CASSIDLTANEQFF.

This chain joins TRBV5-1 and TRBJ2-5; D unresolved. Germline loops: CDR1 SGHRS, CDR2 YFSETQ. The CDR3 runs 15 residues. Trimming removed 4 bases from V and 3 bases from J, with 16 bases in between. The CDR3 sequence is CASSTSGPSEETQYF. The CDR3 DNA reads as TGCGCCAGCAGCACATCCGGGCCCTCCGAAGAGACCCAGTACTTC.